This TCR beta chain stems from a study of T cell responses to AZD1222 COVID-19 vaccine. Whole-study findings and limits: Recipients of two AZD1222 doses showed rising Spike-specific TCR breadth and depth. A mostly white British donor set with more females was recruited, and clonal diversity was possibly underestimated.

Profiled with immunoSEQ multiplex PCR; TCRdb holds only in-frame clones, not every one. The repertoire has 150,000 to 160,000 clones, more than 75% of them found once; the top ten carry under 20%. As concerns this clone: Its antigen is unidentified.

The germline V gene has CDR1 LNHDA and CDR2 SQIVND (reference sequence). CDR3 length equals 11 residues. Trimming cost V 6 bases and J 7 bases, with 9 bases left between them. The receptor was isolated from an adult in good health. The chain is built from TRBV19 and TRBJ1-2; D gene ambiguous. The sample here was peripheral blood, taken on day 0 of AZD1222 vaccination. DNA for the CDR3: TGTGCCAGTAGCCAGACTGGTGGCTACACCTTC. It codes for CASSQTGGYTF.